This T cell receptor beta chain was documented in a study of T cells after yellow fever vaccination. Study results and caveats: Subsequent booster samples again held most clones from primary vaccination (roughly 96% CD4, about 90% CD8).

They built TCR cDNA with 5'RACE template switching, a step that put in a universal primer site and UMIs. MiXCR was run by TCRdb on the 5' RACE reads, yielding one entry per CDR3 protein. Among about 110,000 distinct CDR3 sequences listed, 7.5% to 9.5% were seen once. This clonotype was observed many times. Its antigen is still unknown. This material consisted of CD8+ T cells sorted from PBMCs, taken 45 days after the yellow fever booster vaccination. This clonotype was sampled from a man aged 25-45 years who received the YFV17D yellow fever vaccine.

The CDR3 sequence is CASSPFSPGDEQFF. The CDR3, as DNA: TGTGCCAGCAGTCCCTTTAGCCCCGGGGATGAGCAGTTCTTC. The chain recombines TRBV6-1 with TRBJ2-1, with D maybe TRBD2 (5 bases). The ends were cut back, 5 bases at V and 8 bases at J, with 16 bases in the middle. CDR3 length: 14 amino acids. CDR1 MNHNS and CDR2 SASEGT come from the germline V gene.